The clone carrying this T cell receptor beta chain has a handful of counts. Its antigen is unknown. This entry belongs to a study of vaccination effects on CD4 cells after COVID-19. Study observations and caveats: Healthy vaccine recipients' vaccine-induced clones were almost all SARS-CoV-2 mono-reactive.

Before sequencing, viral peptide pools were used by the ViraFEST assay to expand antigen-specific CD4+ T cells. Culture proceeded for more than 8 days, and CD4+ T cells were then isolated. Each vaccine recipient was nucleocapsid antibody negative and had no prior SARS-CoV-2 infection. The assay was immunoSEQ multiplex PCR, and TCRdb's table has in-frame clones only and misses some. The table records roughly 20,000 clones, around 72% of them present only once. Here the sequenced sample was CD4+ T cells from PBMCs cultured with HCoV-NL63 spike peptides, taken before COVID-19 vaccination. The TCR originated in a human donor who received a COVID-19 vaccine.

CDR3 nucleotide sequence: TGTGCCAGCAGTTTGGCCCGGCAGGGGTTCGCCGAGCAGTACTTC. Amino acids: CASSLARQGFAEQYF. The chain has TRBV27 and TRBJ2-7; perhaps TRBD1 as D (6 bases). CDR3 length equals 15 residues. Per the germline V gene, CDR1 is MNHEY and CDR2 is SMNVEV (reference sequence). Deletions cut 3 bases from V and 6 bases from J, with 18 bases between.